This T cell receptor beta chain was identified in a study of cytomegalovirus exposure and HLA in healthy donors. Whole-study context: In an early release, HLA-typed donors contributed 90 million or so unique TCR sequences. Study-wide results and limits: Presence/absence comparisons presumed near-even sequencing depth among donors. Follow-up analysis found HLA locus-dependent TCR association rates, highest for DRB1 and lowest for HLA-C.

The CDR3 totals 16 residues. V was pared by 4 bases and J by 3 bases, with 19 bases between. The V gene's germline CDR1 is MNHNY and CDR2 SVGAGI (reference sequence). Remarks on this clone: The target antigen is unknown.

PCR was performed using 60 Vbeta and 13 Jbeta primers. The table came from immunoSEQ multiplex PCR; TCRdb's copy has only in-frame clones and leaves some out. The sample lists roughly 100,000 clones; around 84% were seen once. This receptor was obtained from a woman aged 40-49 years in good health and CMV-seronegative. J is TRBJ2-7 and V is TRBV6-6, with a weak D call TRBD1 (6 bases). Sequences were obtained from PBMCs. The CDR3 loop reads CASSFAGQRTDYEQYF. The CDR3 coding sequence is TGTGCCAGCAGTTTTGCCGGACAGAGGACAGACTACGAGCAGTACTTC.